The 29 T cell receptor beta chains in this list originate from one sample, sequenced in a study of cytomegalovirus exposure and HLA in healthy donors. The study ran its PCR with 60 Vbeta and 13 Jbeta primers. Repertoires were generated with immunoSEQ multiplex PCR, while TCRdb's copy carries only in-frame clones and drops some. The sample has under 130,000 clones, approximately 11% seen once. The sequenced sample consisted of PBMCs. The receptors were sampled from a man aged 35 to 55 in good health and CMV-seropositive.

This clone has more than one count but fewer than ten. The rearrangement joins TRBV27 to TRBJ1-2; D may be TRBD1 (6 bases). The V end lost 9 bases, the J end lost 0 bases, and 14 bases lay between the germline ends. CDR1 MNHEY and CDR2 SMNVEV come from the germline V gene (reference sequence). This CDR3 is 14 amino acids long. The CDR3 here is CARSLTGANYGYTF. In DNA form, the CDR3 reads TGTGCCAGATCGTTGACAGGAGCTAACTATGGCTACACCTTC.

This chain uses TRBV7-9 with TRBJ1-2, with D maybe TRBD1 (6 bases). The ends were cut back, 4 bases at V and 3 bases at J, with 9 bases in the middle. The CDR3 is 13 amino acids. Germline values: CDR1 SEHNR, CDR2 FQNEAQ (reference sequence). CDR3 residues: CASSSGHDYGYTF. CDR3 bases: TGTGCCAGCAGCTCGGGACACGACTATGGCTACACCTTC.

This chain joins TRBV30 and TRBJ2-3; possibly TRBD2 for D (7 bases). V was cut by 2 bases and J by 4 bases, with 10 bases left in between. Germline V gene sequence: CDR1 GTSNPN, CDR2 SVGIG (reference sequence). The CDR3 covers 13 residues. The CDR3 DNA reads as TGTGCCTGGAGTACGGGGGGCGCAGATACGCAGTATTTT. Protein sequence: CAWSTGGADTQYF. The whole variable domain, filled in from reference TRBV30 and TRBJ2-3, reads SQTIHQWPATLVQPVGSPLSLECTVEGTSNPNLYWYRQAAGRGLQLLFYSVGIGQISSEVPQNLSASRPQDRQFILSSKKLLLSDSGFYLCAWSTGGADTQYFGPGTRLTVL.

The chain links TRBV5-4 to TRBJ2-1, with D possibly being TRBD2 (6 bases). The CDR3 has 15 amino acids. Deletions cut 0 bases from V and 4 bases from J, with 11 bases between. Germline V lookup: CDR1 SGHNT, CDR2 YYREEE (reference sequence). The CDR3 loop reads CASSLESGPYNEQFF. Here the CDR3 DNA reads TGTGCCAGCAGCTTGGAAAGCGGGCCTTACAATGAGCAGTTCTTC.

A note on this clone: This sequence may be a read error, since a much larger clone differs from it by one base. The chain has TRBV7-2 and TRBJ2-2; maybe TRBD2 (6 bases). The germline V gene has CDR1 SGHTA and CDR2 FQGNSA. This CDR3 is 14 amino acids long. CDR3 in amino acids: CASRPGDSTGELFF. The CDR3 bases are TGCGCCAGCCGCCCGGGGGATTCCACCGGGGAGCTGTTTTTT.

This clone was seen a few times. This chain connects TRBV19 to TRBJ1-5; a possible D gene is TRBD1 (6 bases). The ends were cut back, 6 bases at V and 3 bases at J, with 12 bases in the middle. CDR1 and CDR2 from the germline V gene are LNHDA and SQIVND (reference sequence). There are 14 residues in the CDR3. The chain's CDR3 is CASRPRGLNQPQHF. As DNA, the CDR3 is TGTGCCAGTAGACCCAGGGGTCTCAATCAGCCCCAGCATTTT.

Only a few counts were recorded for this clone. The chain uses TRBV28 and TRBJ1-4; a weak D match, TRBD1 (5 bases). Trimming cost V 3 bases and J 6 bases, with 20 bases left between them. The germline V gene has CDR1 MDHEN and CDR2 SYDVKM. This CDR3 region has 17 residues. Written as DNA, the CDR3 is TGTGCCAGCAGTTTCGGGCAGGGCGCGGGGGAAGATGAAAAACTGTTTTTT. Translated, it gives CASSFGQGAGEDEKLFF.

The rearrangement links TRBV5-1 to TRBJ2-5; 10 bases align to TRBD1. CDR1 is SGHRS and CDR2 is YFSETQ in the germline V gene. The CDR3 covers 15 residues. Germline trimming cut 0 bases from V and 3 bases from J; bases unmatched to any gene: 2. The CDR3 region is CASSLGGTGEETQYF. CDR3 sequence (DNA): TGCGCCAGCAGCTTGGGCGGGACAGGGGAAGAGACCCAGTACTTC.

The chain is built from TRBV19 and TRBJ1-5; 8 nucleotides align to TRBD1. The CDR3 runs to 14 residues. Germline CDR1 and CDR2: LNHDA and SQIVND (reference sequence). V lost 4 bases, J lost 7 bases, and 6 bases stayed unmatched. The DNA for the CDR3 is TGTGCCAGTAGTACAAGCCAGGGGGCACAGCCCCAGCATTTT. Protein sequence: CASSTSQGAQPQHF. Based on the CDR3 plus reference TRBV19 and TRBJ1-5, the full variable domain is DGGITQSPKYLFRKEGQNVTLSCEQNLNHDAMYWYRQDPGQGLRLIYYSQIVNDFQKGDIAEGYSVSREKKESFPLTVTSAQKNPTAFYLCASSTSQGAQPQHFGDGTRLSIL.

V usage is TRBV5-8 and J usage is TRBJ1-5; D possibly corresponds to TRBD1 (5 bases). The CDR3 is 13 amino acids. Between the trimmed V and J ends, which lost 4 bases and 6 bases, there was a span of 11 bases. Germline CDR1 is SGHTS and CDR2 is YDEGEE. The CDR3 region is CASSPRTFQPQHF. DNA of the CDR3: TGTGCCAGCAGCCCCCGGACATTTCAGCCCCAGCATTTT.

V is TRBV18 and J is TRBJ2-3; 8 bases map to TRBD1. J gave up 0 bases and V 2 bases, and 4 bases lay outside the gene matches. CDR1 and CDR2 (germline): KGHSH, LQKENI. The length of the CDR3 is 16 residues. CDR3 DNA: TGTGCCAGCTCACCAGGGACAGGTGCTAGCACAGATACGCAGTATTTT. This sequence encodes CASSPGTGASTDTQYF.

In its sample, this clone was seen a few times. The genes are TRBV5-8 and TRBJ2-2; tentatively, D is TRBD2 (7 bases). The germline V and J ends were trimmed by 4 bases and 1 base, with 17 bases remaining between them. In germline, CDR1 is SGHTS, CDR2 YDEGEE. The CDR3 is 17 amino acids. CDR3 DNA sequence: TGTGCCAGCAGCCGGGGGGTGGGACAAAGGAACACCGGGGAGCTGTTTTTT. It yields the protein CASSRGVGQRNTGELFF.

Many counts were recorded for this clone. The genes are TRBV7-2 and TRBJ1-2; 7 nucleotides match TRBD1. The V gene end was trimmed by 1 base and the J gene end by 8 bases; junction bases not matched to a gene: 4. This CDR3 is built from 13 residues. The V gene's germline CDR1 is SGHTA and CDR2 FQGNSA. The DNA for the CDR3 is TGTGCCAGCAGCTTAGGGCAGGGGGAGGGCTACACCTTC. Its protein product is CASSLGQGEGYTF.

The V gene is TRBV7-2, the J gene TRBJ2-2; D might be TRBD2 (5 bases). V was clipped by 2 bases and J by 1 base, with 11 bases between them. The V gene's germline CDR1 is SGHTA and CDR2 FQGNSA. This CDR3 has 16 amino acids. The CDR3 DNA reads TGTGCCAGCAGCTTACGAGGGCCCGGGAACACCGGGGAGCTGTTTTTT. Its protein product is CASSLRGPGNTGELFF.

This clone was seen more than once but under ten times. The gene calls are TRBV5-6 and TRBJ2-5, with a tentative D call TRBD2 (6 bases). V was pared by 1 base and J by 8 bases, with 15 bases between. CDR1 is SGHDT and CDR2 is YYEEEE in the germline V gene. The CDR3 has 14 amino acids. The CDR3 DNA reads TGTGCCAGCAGCTTGCTAGCGCCGGACCGCACCCAGTACTTC. Its protein product is CASSLLAPDRTQYF.

The chain carries TRBV28 and TRBJ1-1, with D perhaps matching TRBD1 (5 bases). Germline CDR1 is MDHEN and CDR2 is SYDVKM. The CDR3 is 14 amino acids. V lost 8 bases to trimming and J lost 0 bases, with 13 bases between them. CDR3 residues: CASGLGQMNTEAFF. DNA of the CDR3: TGTGCCAGCGGATTAGGACAAATGAACACTGAAGCTTTCTTT.

In this sample, this clone turned up a few times. The chain employs TRBV25-1 and TRBJ2-3, with D perhaps matching TRBD2 (6 bases). CDR1 and CDR2 from the germline V gene are MGHDK and SYGVNS. This CDR3 region has 15 residues. The V gene lost 1 base and the J gene lost 0 bases, with 8 bases spanning the gap. CDR3 loop: CASSEWRGSTDTQYF. The CDR3 DNA follows: TGTGCCAGCAGTGAATGGCGGGGTAGCACAGATACGCAGTATTTT.

V and J are TRBV18 and TRBJ2-4, with a tentative D call TRBD1 (5 bases). Germline V gives CDR1 KGHSH, CDR2 LQKENI. Trimming left V 6 bases short and J 1 base short, with 13 bases between. The CDR3 contains 15 residues. The CDR3, as DNA: TGTGCCAGCTCCACCCAGGGTTCCGCCAAAAACATTCAGTACTTC. Translating gives CASSTQGSAKNIQYF.

This chain's CDR3 is CASSRQGAQYGYTF. Here the CDR3 DNA reads TGTGCCAGCAGTCGACAGGGGGCTCAATATGGCTACACCTTC. The chain employs TRBV6-5 and TRBJ1-2, with 10 bases fitting TRBD1. The CDR3 has 14 residues. V was pared by 5 bases and J by 5 bases, with 5 bases of the junction left unmatched. In germline, CDR1 is MNHEY, CDR2 SVGAGI.

The V gene is TRBV7-3, the J gene TRBJ2-3; tentatively, D is TRBD1 (6 bases). Germline V lookup: CDR1 SGHTA, CDR2 FQGTGA. CDR3 length: 17 residues. Deletions cut 0 bases from V and 1 base from J, with 14 bases between. The CDR3 DNA reads TGTGCCAGCAGCTTAACACGTGGGGGCGTGGGCACAGATACGCAGTATTTT. Its protein is CASSLTRGGVGTDTQYF.

This clone has more than one count but fewer than ten. The V gene is TRBV7-6, the J gene TRBJ2-7; unclear D gene. The CDR3 runs 12 residues. Germline V CDR1 and CDR2: SGHVS, FNYEAQ. Trimming removed 1 base at V and 6 bases at J, with 7 bases between. This CDR3 is CASSLVGSEQYF. Written as DNA, the CDR3 is TGTGCCAGCAGCTTAGTCGGTTCCGAGCAGTACTTC.

In its sample, this clone was seen a few times. The chain combines TRBV5-1 with TRBJ1-4; D is uncertain. The germline V and J ends were trimmed by 4 bases and 10 bases, with 14 bases remaining between them. From germline, CDR1 is SGHRS and CDR2 YFSETQ. The CDR3 is 13 amino acids. CDR3 residues: CASSPDLAAKLFF. CDR3 bases: TGCGCCAGCAGCCCTGATCTGGCGGCAAAACTGTTTTTT.

This clone occurred a few times. The V and J genes are TRBV6-6 and TRBJ1-2; no clear D gene. Trimming cost V 5 bases and J 1 base, with 11 bases left between them. Germline CDR1 and CDR2: MNHNY and SVGAGI (reference sequence). The CDR3 has 14 amino acids. CDR3 amino acids: CASSPGAFNYGYTF. For the CDR3, the DNA is TGTGCCAGCAGTCCCGGAGCGTTTAACTATGGCTACACCTTC.

The V and J genes are TRBV19 and TRBJ2-2; TRBD1 matches 11 bases. The germline CDR1 and CDR2 sequences are LNHDA and SQIVND (reference sequence). Trimming took 6 bases from V and 4 from J; bases not matched to a gene: 1. The CDR3 is 14 amino acids. In DNA, the CDR3 is TGTGCCAGTAGAGGGACAGGGGGCACCGGGGAGCTGTTTTTT. The encoded protein is CASRGTGGTGELFF. The entire variable domain, with the rest obtained from reference TRBV19 and TRBJ2-2, is as follows: DGGITQSPKYLFRKEGQNVTLSCEQNLNHDAMYWYRQDPGQGLRLIYYSQIVNDFQKGDIAEGYSVSREKKESFPLTVTSAQKNPTAFYLCASRGTGGTGELFFGEGSRLTVL.

This clone was detected a few times. The V and J genes are TRBV9 and TRBJ2-3, with a weak D call TRBD2 (5 bases). CDR3 length: 16 amino acids. CDR1 is SGDLS and CDR2 is YYNGEE in the germline V gene. V gave up 0 bases and J gave up 6 bases, with 17 bases separating them. The DNA for the CDR3 is TGTGCCAGCAGCGTAGGGGTGGGAGCCGCCGGTGATACGCAGTATTTT. Encoded protein: CASSVGVGAAGDTQYF.

Only a few counts were recorded for this clone. V and J are TRBV29-1 and TRBJ2-7; tentative D call: TRBD1 (6 bases). Germline assignment: CDR1 SQVTM and CDR2 ANQGSEA. The CDR3 spans 14 residues. Trimming pared 4 bases from V and 2 bases from J, leaving 15 bases between. The CDR3 DNA sequence: TGCAGCGTTGGCTGGCAGGGGATTACCTACGAGCAGTACTTC. This translates into CSVGWQGITYEQYF.

This clone came up a few times. The chain recombines TRBV2 with TRBJ1-3; no reliable D call. The germline V and J ends were trimmed by 8 bases and 0 bases, with 23 bases remaining between them. Germline loops: CDR1 SNHLY, CDR2 FYNNEI. This CDR3 region has 18 residues. DNA of the CDR3: TGTGCCAGCTCCTCCCGGAGGGCCGCAGTTAACTCTGGAAACACCATATATTTT. It translates to CASSSRRAAVNSGNTIYF.

This clone has only a few counts. The V and J genes are TRBV5-1 and TRBJ1-2; D remains unclear. The V end lost 0 bases, the J end lost 0 bases, and 6 bases lay between the germline ends. CDR3 size: 14 residues. Germline CDR1 and CDR2: SGHRS and YFSETQ. CDR3 in amino acids: CASSLGTANYGYTF. The CDR3 nucleotides read TGCGCCAGCAGCTTGGGCACAGCTAACTATGGCTACACCTTC.

The rearrangement joins TRBV5-1 to TRBJ2-7; 8 positions match TRBD1. CDR1 SGHRS and CDR2 YFSETQ come from the germline V gene. Trimming removed 2 bases from V and 4 bases from J; junction bases left unmatched: 8. The CDR3 consists of 15 residues. CDR3 protein: CASSFRTGQEYEQYF. CDR3 in DNA: TGCGCCAGCAGCTTTAGGACGGGACAGGAGTACGAGCAGTACTTC. The complete variable domain, with remaining parts taken from reference TRBV5-1 and TRBJ2-7, reads KAGVTQTPRYLIKTRGQQVTLSCSPISGHRSVSWYQQTPGQGLQFLFEYFSETQRNKGNFPGRFSGRQFSNSRSEMNVSTLELGDSALYLCASSFRTGQEYEQYFGPGTRLTVT.